This passage covers 28 T cell receptor beta chains from one sample sequenced in a study of blood T cell repertoires in COVID-19. Data came from immunoSEQ multiplex PCR; TCRdb stores just in-frame clones and leaves some out. This table has some 340,000 clones, 85% to 95% appearing once. The sequenced sample was PBMCs or T cells enriched from blood (not recorded which). These receptors all come from a woman in her twenties or thirties who had been exposed to COVID-19.

The gene calls are TRBV7-6 and TRBJ2-7, with a possible D match to TRBD1 (6 bases). CDR3 length: 13 residues. CDR1 and CDR2 from the germline V gene are SGHVS and FNYEAQ. V was clipped by 5 bases and J by 5 bases, with 13 bases between them. CDR3 sequence reads: CASSPDRLDEQYF. The CDR3, as DNA: TGTGCCAGCAGCCCAGACAGGTTAGACGAGCAGTACTTC.

This clone showed up just once. The rearrangement links TRBV19 to TRBJ1-6, with TRBD1 matching 7 bases. The CDR3 loop spans 15 amino acids. Germline V gene lookup returns CDR1 LNHDA and CDR2 SQIVND (reference sequence). V was pared by 5 bases and J by 7 bases, with 8 bases of the junction left unmatched. CDR3 residues: CASSYYDRDNSPLHF. The CDR3 DNA is TGTGCCAGTAGTTATTACGACAGGGACAATTCACCCCTCCACTTT.

The chain employs TRBV19 and TRBJ1-2; TRBD1 might be the D (5 bases). V lost 3 bases and J lost 4, with 15 bases in between. Germline loops: CDR1 LNHDA, CDR2 SQIVND (reference sequence). The CDR3 length is 15 residues. This CDR3 is CASSMGGFGFYGYTF. The CDR3 nucleotides read TGTGCCAGTAGTATGGGGGGTTTTGGTTTCTATGGCTACACCTTC.

This chain joins TRBV11-2 and TRBJ1-2; D unresolved. This CDR3 comprises 12 residues. V was cut by 4 bases and J by 6 bases, with 9 bases left in between. Germline CDR1 is SGHAT and CDR2 is FQNNGV. For the CDR3, the DNA is TGTGCCAGCAGCTACGGGAGGCATGGCTACACCTTC. Its translation: CASSYGRHGYTF.

V gene TRBV7-6 combines with J gene TRBJ2-3, with 7 nucleotides matching TRBD2. Germline CDR1 reads SGHVS; CDR2 reads FNYEAQ. This CDR3 is built from 16 residues. Trimming at V came to 4 bases and at J to 7 bases, leaving 14 bases not matched to a gene. The CDR3 region has the DNA TGTGCCAGCAGCTCGACACCCACCGGGACTAACTATACGCAGTATTTT. Residues: CASSSTPTGTNYTQYF.

This chain joins TRBV19 and TRBJ2-1, with D possibly being TRBD2 (5 bases). Germline V gives CDR1 LNHDA, CDR2 SQIVND (reference sequence). This CDR3 has 14 residues. The ends were cut back, 2 bases at V and 5 bases at J, with 10 bases in the middle. CDR3 bases: TGTGCCAGTAGTATATACGGGGATAACAATGAGCAGTTCTTC. Amino acids: CASSIYGDNNEQFF.

This chain joins TRBV3-1 (or the pseudogene TRBV3-2) and TRBJ1-2, with TRBD1 matching 8 bases. V shed 6 bases and J 1 base; nucleotides not matched to a gene: 10. The CDR3 contains 16 residues. CDR1 is LGHDT and CDR2 is YNNKEL in the germline V gene (reference sequence). The CDR3 DNA reads TGTGCCAGCAGTCGGACAGGGACCTATCTTAACTATGGCTACACCTTC. It codes for CASSRTGTYLNYGYTF.

The CDR3 DNA is TGTGCCAGCAGCTTAGGAGTGGGAGGGGTCATCGGCGAGCAGTACTTC. This encodes CASSLGVGGVIGEQYF. The gene calls are TRBV13 and TRBJ2-7; 7 bases map to TRBD2. V lost 0 bases and J lost 6; bases outside the gene matches: 11. CDR1 is PRHDT, CDR2 FYEKMQ, per germline (reference sequence). The length of the CDR3 is 16 residues.

V and J are TRBV19 and TRBJ2-4, with 8 bases lining up with TRBD1. CDR1 and CDR2 (germline): LNHDA, SQIVND (reference sequence). Trimming cost V 6 bases and J 3 bases; bases outside gene matches: 10. The CDR3 has 16 amino acids. The CDR3 region has the DNA TGTGCCAGTAGCAAAATGACAGGGGTTGTCAAAAACATTCAGTACTTC. Its translation is CASSKMTGVVKNIQYF.

This chain joins TRBV9 and TRBJ2-7; the D is unclear. This CDR3 is built from 13 residues. V lost 4 bases and J 3 bases, leaving 11 bases between the germline ends. CDR1 and CDR2 (germline): SGDLS, YYNGEE. CDR3 region: CASSPEDIYEQYF. The CDR3 coding sequence is TGTGCCAGCAGCCCTGAGGATATCTACGAGCAGTACTTC.

Only one count was recorded for this clone. The chain carries TRBV7-9 and TRBJ1-1; no firm D call. The CDR3 has 15 amino acids. The ends were cut back, 1 base at V and 1 base at J, with 10 bases in the middle. Germline V gene lookup returns CDR1 SEHNR and CDR2 FQNEAQ (reference sequence). The CDR3 DNA follows: TGTGCCAGCAGCTTAGAATCCTATTCGAACACTGAAGCTTTCTTT. This codes for CASSLESYSNTEAFF.

CDR3 bases: TGCGCCAGCAGCTTGATTGTATCGGGGCGGGGGGCCAACACAGATACGCAGTATTTT. This encodes CASSLIVSGRGANTDTQYF. The chain carries TRBV5-1 and TRBJ2-3; TRBD2 matches at 8 bases. The germline V gene encodes CDR1 SGHRS and CDR2 YFSETQ. V dropped 1 base and J dropped 2; count of bases not matched to a gene: 15. The CDR3 spans 19 residues.

About this clone: Within the sample, other DNA sequences also encode this same CDR3. This chain uses TRBV19 with TRBJ2-3, with 9 positions matching TRBD2. CDR1 is LNHDA, CDR2 SQIVND, per germline (reference sequence). The CDR3 consists of 15 residues. With 3 bases clipped from V and 3 bases from J, the junction kept 4 bases outside the gene matches. The CDR3 DNA reads as TGTGCCAGTAGTATTTTAGCGGGGGTTACAGATACGCAGTATTTT. Residues: CASSILAGVTDTQYF.

This clone was observed once. The rearrangement uses TRBV5-4 and TRBJ1-2, with D tentatively TRBD1 (6 bases). Germline CDR1 and CDR2: SGHNT and YYREEE (reference sequence). V lost 5 bases and J 4 bases, leaving 18 bases between the germline ends. CDR3 length: 15 residues. CDR3 nucleotide sequence: TGTGCCAGCAGACCCATACAGGGAACTACCTATGGCTACACCTTC. This encodes CASRPIQGTTYGYTF.

This clone turned up a few times. This chain uses TRBV6-5 with TRBJ2-7; 9 nucleotides match TRBD1. V was pared by 8 bases and J by 5 bases, with 7 bases of the junction left unmatched. Germline V CDR1 and CDR2: MNHEY, SVGAGI. The CDR3 loop spans 13 amino acids. The CDR3 nucleotides read TGTGCCAGCGTTTGGACAGGGGCAAACGAGCAGTACTTC. This sequence encodes CASVWTGANEQYF.

The CDR3 here is CASSLARGGGVYGYTF. The DNA for the CDR3 is TGTGCCAGCAGCTTAGCGAGAGGAGGGGGCGTCTATGGCTACACCTTC. The genes are TRBV7-8 and TRBJ1-2, with 7 bases aligning to TRBD1. Unmatched junction bases numbered 8, after V lost 0 bases and J lost 4 bases. The CDR3 runs to 16 residues. The germline CDR1 and CDR2 sequences are SGHVS and FQNEAQ.

This clone has a single count. V usage is TRBV5-6 and J usage is TRBJ1-2; D not certain. The CDR3 is 16 amino acids. With 0 bases removed from V and 0 bases from J, the gap between germline ends came to 12 bases. Germline CDR1 is SGHDT and CDR2 is YYEEEE. The CDR3 sequence is CASSLARKQANYGYTF. The CDR3 nucleotides are TGTGCCAGCAGCTTGGCGCGGAAACAAGCTAACTATGGCTACACCTTC.

In DNA form, the CDR3 reads TGTGCCAGCATTCCAGGGGGCAGAGGGGGCTACACCTTC. Its protein product is CASIPGGRGGYTF. This rearrangement joins TRBV28 to TRBJ1-2; TRBD1 agrees at 8 bases. The CDR3 sequence is 13 residues long. Germline CDR1 and CDR2: MDHEN and SYDVKM. V was clipped by 7 bases and J by 8 bases; unmatched bases: 9.

CDR3 bases: TGTGCCAGCAGCTTAGGCGTGACTAGCGGGGGGCCAACCGGGGAGCTGTTTTTT. It encodes CASSLGVTSGGPTGELFF. The chain joins TRBV7-8 to TRBJ2-2, with 13 bases aligning to TRBD2. In germline, CDR1 is SGHVS, CDR2 FQNEAQ. CDR3 length: 18 residues. J lost 5 bases, V lost 1 base, and 7 bases had no gene match. The entire variable domain, with the rest obtained from reference TRBV7-8 and TRBJ2-2, is as follows: GAGVSQSPRYKVAKRGQDVALRCDPISGHVSLFWYQQALGQGPEFLTYFQNEAQLDKSGLPSDRFFAERPEGSVSTLKIQRTQQEDSAVYLCASSLGVTSGGPTGELFFGEGSRLTVL.

The chain uses TRBV5-1 and TRBJ2-3, with 10 bases fitting TRBD2. V lost 0 bases, J lost 5 bases, and 3 bases stayed unmatched. The CDR3 length is 15 residues. Germline CDR1 is SGHRS and CDR2 is YFSETQ. The CDR3 DNA reads TGCGCCAGCAGCTTGGTAGCGGGGGGTATAGATACGCAGTATTTT. Residues: CASSLVAGGIDTQYF.

This sequence joins TRBV2 and TRBJ1-2, with D perhaps TRBD1 (6 bases). V was cut by 4 bases and J by 0 bases, with 12 bases left in between. The CDR3 has 15 residues. The germline gives CDR1 SNHLY, CDR2 FYNNEI. The CDR3 DNA is TGTGCCAGCAGTGTGCGGGGGCGGGCTAACTATGGCTACACCTTC. Translated, it gives CASSVRGRANYGYTF.

This rearrangement joins TRBV10-3 to TRBJ1-1; no clear D gene. The CDR3 length is 13 residues. V was shortened by 3 bases and J by 3 bases, with 8 bases between the two germline ends. Germline CDR1 and CDR2: ENHRY and SYGVKD. CDR3 amino acids: CAISEGGYTEAFF. Written as DNA, the CDR3 is TGTGCCATCAGTGAAGGAGGGTACACTGAAGCTTTCTTT.

The V and J genes are TRBV6-5 and TRBJ1-2; D perhaps matches TRBD1 (5 bases). Trimming shortened V by 2 bases and J by 4 bases, and 8 bases separated the two germline ends. Germline CDR1 and CDR2: MNHEY and SVGAGI. The CDR3 spans 13 residues. In DNA, the CDR3 is TGTGCCAGCAGTTACGGTGACAGCTATGGCTACACCTTC. Protein: CASSYGDSYGYTF.

The rearrangement links TRBV6-5 to TRBJ1-1; D is unclear. Trimming removed 10 bases at V and 4 bases at J, with 16 bases between. This CDR3 comprises 13 residues. Germline V lookup: CDR1 MNHEY, CDR2 SVGAGI. Here the CDR3 reads CATQLTSGTEAFF. Here the CDR3 DNA reads TGTGCCACCCAGTTAACGTCTGGCACTGAAGCTTTCTTT.

The chain combines TRBV9 with TRBJ1-6, with 10 nucleotides matching TRBD1. The CDR3 contains 22 residues. The V gene end was trimmed by 3 bases and the J gene end by 1 base; junction bases not matched to a gene: 19. Germline lookup yields CDR1 SGDLS and CDR2 YYNGEE. The CDR3 bases are TGTGCCAGCAGCGCAGATCCGGGACAGGGGAGAGGGAGGTTATCCTATAATTCACCCCTCCACTTT. Amino acids: CASSADPGQGRGRLSYNSPLHF.

This chain connects TRBV19 to TRBJ2-1; unclear D gene. V lost 6 bases and J 0 bases, leaving 12 bases between the germline ends. Germline loops: CDR1 LNHDA, CDR2 SQIVND (reference sequence). The CDR3 has 15 amino acids. The CDR3 region is CASSLGLSSYNEQFF. Here the CDR3 DNA reads TGTGCCAGTAGCCTCGGTCTGAGCTCCTACAATGAGCAGTTCTTC.

The chain has TRBV30 and TRBJ2-5; 10 bases align to TRBD2. V lost 6 bases and J lost 7; bases outside the gene matches: 11. The germline V gene encodes CDR1 GTSNPN and CDR2 SVGIG (reference sequence). The CDR3 loop spans 14 amino acids. CDR3 protein: CACSGTSVQVTQYF. In DNA form, the CDR3 reads TGTGCCTGTTCCGGGACTAGCGTTCAGGTGACCCAGTACTTC.

This chain links TRBV5-1 with TRBJ2-1, with 8 bases aligning to TRBD1. The V gene end was trimmed by 2 bases and the J gene end by 7 bases; junction bases not matched to a gene: 11. This CDR3 contains 16 residues. Germline assignment: CDR1 SGHRS and CDR2 YFSETQ. The CDR3 coding sequence is TGCGCCAGCAGCTTCGACCTGGGACAGGTCACGAATGAGCAGTTCTTC. This gives the protein CASSFDLGQVTNEQFF.